What follows are 13 T cell receptor beta chains derived from one specimen sequenced in a study of CD8+ T cells in alopecia areata. As the sequencing template, cDNA was produced by extracting RNA and reverse transcribing it. Assay used: immunoSEQ multiplex PCR; TCRdb lists only in-frame clones, some missing. In the table there are some 120,000 clones, about 50% of which are singletons. Sequencing was carried out using NKG2D-low CD8+ T cells sorted from blood. The receptors shown here come from a human donor with alopecia areata.

The rearrangement uses TRBV27 and TRBJ2-7; D possibly corresponds to TRBD1 (6 bases). The germline V and J ends were trimmed by 5 bases and 7 bases, with 12 bases remaining between them. Germline values: CDR1 MNHEY, CDR2 SMNVEV (reference sequence). This CDR3 region has 12 residues. CDR3 in DNA: TGTGCCAGCAGTAGTACAGGGCGGGAGCAGTACTTC. Translation: CASSSTGREQYF.

The rearrangement links TRBV2 to TRBJ2-7, with 9 nucleotides matching TRBD2. The CDR3 runs to 13 residues. Trimming took 8 bases from V and 2 from J; bases not matched to a gene: 4. Per germline, CDR1 SNHLY and CDR2 FYNNEI. The CDR3 DNA follows: TGTGCCAGCTCAGCGGGGGGACCCTACGAGCAGTACTTC. Amino acid sequence: CASSAGGPYEQYF.

A few counts support this clone. The chain links TRBV29-1 to TRBJ2-2; 9 nucleotides line up with TRBD2. The germline V gene encodes CDR1 SQVTM and CDR2 ANQGSEA. CDR3 length: 16 amino acids. After removal of 6 bases from V and 4 bases from J, the junction contained 12 bases not matched to a gene. The DNA for the CDR3 is TGCAGCGTCGGCGGGGTAGCGGGGGAGATCACCGGGGAGCTGTTTTTT. It encodes CSVGGVAGEITGELFF.

V and J are TRBV9 and TRBJ2-2; 8 bases are shared with TRBD2. Germline loops: CDR1 SGDLS, CDR2 YYNGEE. The CDR3 is 15 amino acids. After removal of 0 bases from V and 6 bases from J, the junction contained 4 bases not matched to a gene. The CDR3 sequence: CASSVEGGLAGELFF. The CDR3 DNA follows: TGTGCCAGCAGCGTAGAAGGGGGACTAGCCGGGGAGCTGTTTTTT.

This clone appeared a single time. J is TRBJ2-3 and V is TRBV5-1; the match to TRBD1 covers 8 bases. CDR3 length: 14 residues. The V gene's germline CDR1 is SGHRS and CDR2 YFSETQ. Trimming at V came to 3 bases and at J to 2 bases, leaving 2 bases not matched to a gene. The CDR3 reads CASSSTGDTDTQYF. CDR3 nucleotides: TGCGCCAGCAGCTCGACAGGGGACACAGATACGCAGTATTTT.

V gene TRBV4-1 combines with J gene TRBJ1-5; no firm D call. The length of the CDR3 is 15 residues. CDR1 and CDR2 (germline): MGHRA, YSYEKL. V was pared by 2 bases and J by 6 bases, with 14 bases between. CDR3 region: CASSQRNGPGQPQHF. CDR3 bases: TGCGCCAGCAGCCAAAGGAACGGGCCGGGTCAGCCCCAGCATTTT.

The table lists this clone with a few counts. V and J are TRBV29-1 and TRBJ2-5; D not resolved. From germline, CDR1 is SQVTM and CDR2 ANQGSEA. The CDR3 extends over 15 amino acids. Deletions cut 6 bases from V and 1 base from J, with 18 bases between. For the CDR3, the DNA is TGCAGCGTAGGGCCCCTGGGCAGGCTCCAAGAGACCCAGTACTTC. Amino acids: CSVGPLGRLQETQYF.

This chain links TRBV6-5 with TRBJ2-3; D ambiguous. V lost 0 bases and J 0 bases, leaving 4 bases between the germline ends. The CDR3 consists of 14 residues. Germline loops: CDR1 MNHEY, CDR2 SVGAGI. This chain's CDR3 is CASSYSSSTDTQYF. The CDR3 nucleotides read TGTGCCAGCAGTTACTCGTCTAGCACAGATACGCAGTATTTT.

This rearrangement joins TRBV29-1 to TRBJ2-2, with D hard to call. Germline CDR1 reads SQVTM; CDR2 reads ANQGSEA. Trimming cost V 4 bases and J 0 bases, with 9 bases left between them. CDR3 length: 14 amino acids. The CDR3 DNA sequence: TGCAGCGTTGCTAAAAGTGCGAACACCGGGGAGCTGTTTTTT. This translates into CSVAKSANTGELFF.

This clone has just a few counts. The chain links TRBV29-1 to TRBJ2-1; 8 bases line up with TRBD1. Germline CDR1 is SQVTM and CDR2 is ANQGSEA. Trimming took 4 bases from V and 10 from J; bases not matched to a gene: 6. The CDR3 sequence is 12 residues long. The CDR3 is CSVVQDREEQFF. In DNA form, the CDR3 reads TGCAGCGTTGTCCAGGACAGGGAAGAGCAGTTCTTC.

This clone was observed once. This chain links TRBV2 with TRBJ2-5; no clear D. V was clipped by 6 bases and J by 5 bases, with 16 bases between them. CDR3 length: 14 residues. CDR1 and CDR2 (germline): SNHLY, FYNNEI. CDR3 in amino acids: CASREWGATETQYF. DNA of the CDR3: TGTGCCAGCAGGGAGTGGGGTGCGACGGAGACCCAGTACTTC. Variable domain in full (rest from reference TRBV2 and TRBJ2-5): EPEVTQTPSHQVTQMGQEVILRCVPISNHLYFYWYRQILGQKVEFLVSFYNNEISEKSEIFDDQFSVERPDGSNFTLKIRSTKLEDSAMYFCASREWGATETQYFGPGTRLLVL.

V usage is TRBV30 and J usage is TRBJ1-2, with 9 bases fitting TRBD1. Germline V gene sequence: CDR1 GTSNPN, CDR2 SVGIG (reference sequence). The CDR3 has 13 residues. The junction had 9 bases not matched to a gene; V was cut back by 7 bases and J by 6 bases. As DNA, the CDR3 is TGTGCCTCCGGGACAGGGATTGTTGATGGCTACACCTTC. It codes for CASGTGIVDGYTF.

V usage is TRBV30 and J usage is TRBJ2-5, with TRBD1 matching 8 bases. J lost 4 bases, V lost 2 bases, and 3 bases had no gene match. The germline V gene has CDR1 GTSNPN and CDR2 SVGIG (reference sequence). The CDR3 covers 13 residues. This CDR3 is CAWSNDRGETQYF. In nucleotides, the CDR3 is TGTGCCTGGAGTAACGACAGGGGAGAGACCCAGTACTTC.